The TCR beta chain described here comes from a study of response to subunit inactivated influenza vaccine. This clonotype has only a few counts. What it recognizes is unknown. Study-wide results and limits: It was suggested by the authors that few new T cells are recruited by each seasonal influenza vaccination.

This CDR3 is 17 amino acids long. The V gene end was trimmed by 5 bases and the J gene end by 2 bases; junction bases not matched to a gene: 16. Looked up from germline, CDR1 is SQVTM and CDR2 is ANQGSEA. MiXCR, run by TCRdb on the RT-PCR reads, gives a single entry per CDR3 protein. The table has about 780,000 distinct CDR3 sequences, under 20% seen once. The V call is TRBV29-1, the J call TRBJ2-5, with 8 bases identical to TRBD1. The clonotype was recovered from a man aged 45-60 years who received an inactivated influenza vaccine. Material: PBMCs from blood, obtained roughly 5 days after vaccination. CDR3 DNA: TGCAGCGTTTCTACCCCGCGGGACAGGCCTTTTCAAGAGACCCAGTACTTC. Amino acids: CSVSTPRDRPFQETQYF. Complete variable domain (other parts from reference TRBV29-1 and TRBJ2-5): SAVISQKPSRDICQRGTSLTIQCQVDSQVTMMFWYRQQPGQSLTLIATANQGSEATYESGFVIDKFPISRPNLTFSTLTVSNMSPEDSSIYLCSVSTPRDRPFQETQYFGPGTRLLVL.